This T cell receptor (beta chain) stems from a study of blood T cell repertoires in COVID-19. The Seattle patients joined while their infection was active and were tracked longitudinally afterward. The CDR3 consists of 16 residues. V dropped 4 bases and J dropped 2; count of bases not matched to a gene: 5. Germline CDR1 is SGHTS and CDR2 is YDEGEE. The protocol was immunoSEQ multiplex PCR, while the TCRdb copy is restricted to in-frame clones and leaves out a portion. The sample includes about 160,000 clones, roughly 84% of them seen just once. The sequence came from a woman aged 60 to 75 with COVID-19, enrolled during active disease. This chain joins TRBV5-8 and TRBJ2-3, with 12 bases identical to TRBD2. The sample comprised peripheral blood. The chain's CDR3 is CASSLGLAGPTDTQYF. CDR3 nucleotide sequence: TGTGCCAGCAGCCTGGGACTAGCGGGCCCCACAGATACGCAGTATTTT.